The rows below give T cell receptor beta chains drawn from one sample of a study of CD8 T cells in Susac syndrome. TCRdb re-derived calls from the immunoSEQ multiplex PCR reads in MiXCR, one entry per CDR3 protein. The sample lists more than 250,000 distinct CDR3 sequences, roughly 94% occurring once. The sample consisted of CD4+ T cells from PBMCs. These receptors were obtained from a human donor with multiple sclerosis. The CDR3 runs from the conserved cysteine through the conserved F or W. A D gene is named only where the DNA matches it firmly.

j_gene: TRBJ2-3
d_gene: .
v_gene: TRBV7-2
CDR3nt: TGTGCCAGCAGCTTAGTCCCCCGTCGCCCAGATACGCAGTATTTT
CDR3aa: CASSLVPRRPDTQYF

j_gene: TRBJ2-7
d_gene: .
v_gene: TRBV6-5
CDR3nt: TGTGCCAGCAGTCGGGCCCCTAAGCCCCACGAGCAGTACTTC
CDR3aa: CASSRAPKPHEQYF

j_gene: TRBJ1-5
d_gene: .
v_gene: TRBV6-6
CDR3nt: TGTGCCAGCATCTTACGGGTGCTGGGGGGAGGAGGGCCCCAGCATTTT
CDR3aa: CASILRVLGGGGPQHF

j_gene: TRBJ1-2
d_gene: .
v_gene: TRBV4-1
CDR3nt: TGCGCCAGCAGCCAAGATCTAGAGGGGGGGAATGGTGGCTACACCTTC
CDR3aa: CASSQDLEGGNGGYTF

j_gene: TRBJ1-2
d_gene: .
v_gene: TRBV20-1
CDR3nt: TGCAGTGCTAGGGGCGACAACTATGGCTACACCTTC
CDR3aa: CSARGDNYGYTF

j_gene: TRBJ1-2
d_gene: TRBD1
v_gene: TRBV19
CDR3nt: TGTGCCAGTAGTATCCCGACAGGGGCTGGCTACACCTTC
CDR3aa: CASSIPTGAGYTF

j_gene: TRBJ2-6
d_gene: TRBD1
v_gene: TRBV6-1
CDR3nt: TGTGCCAGCACAAGGGACAGCTACTCTGGGGCCAACGTCCTGACTTTC
CDR3aa: CASTRDSYSGANVLTF

j_gene: TRBJ2-7
d_gene: TRBD1
v_gene: TRBV5-1
CDR3nt: TGCGCCAGCAGCTTGGCCGGGACAGGACAAACCAGCGAGCAGTACTTC
CDR3aa: CASSLAGTGQTSEQYF

j_gene: TRBJ2-7
d_gene: .
v_gene: TRBV30
CDR3nt: TGTGCCTGGAGTGTAGGCCGTACGGGCTACGAGCAGTACTTC
CDR3aa: CAWSVGRTGYEQYF

j_gene: TRBJ2-7
d_gene: .
v_gene: TRBV12-3/TRBV12-4
CDR3nt: TGTGCCAGCAGCCTTTTACAGGGTCCCTACGAGCAGTACTTC
CDR3aa: CASSLLQGPYEQYF

j_gene: TRBJ1-2
d_gene: .
v_gene: TRBV4-2
CDR3nt: TGTGCCAGCAGCCAAGATAGGCAGGCGGCCCCTAACTATGGCTACACCTTC
CDR3aa: CASSQDRQAAPNYGYTF

j_gene: TRBJ1-2
d_gene: .
v_gene: TRBV5-6
CDR3nt: TGTGCCAGCAGCTTGGGGGGTCTGGGTTCCTATGGCTACACCTTC
CDR3aa: CASSLGGLGSYGYTF

j_gene: TRBJ2-1
d_gene: TRBD2
v_gene: TRBV7-9
CDR3nt: TGTGCCAGCAGCCCGGGACTACGGGGCAGTGAGCAGTTCTTC
CDR3aa: CASSPGLRGSEQFF

j_gene: TRBJ1-6
d_gene: .
v_gene: TRBV12-3/TRBV12-4
CDR3nt: TGTGCCAGCAGTTCGGACCGTAATTCACCCCTCCACTTT
CDR3aa: CASSSDRNSPLHF

j_gene: TRBJ2-1
d_gene: TRBD2
v_gene: TRBV3-1
CDR3nt: TGTGCCAGCAGCCAAGGGACTAGCTGGGGTGAGCAGTTCTTC
CDR3aa: CASSQGTSWGEQFF

j_gene: TRBJ1-3
d_gene: .
v_gene: TRBV20-1
CDR3nt: TGCAGTGCTAGAGATGTCCGAGGAAGAAACACCATATATTTT
CDR3aa: CSARDVRGRNTIYF